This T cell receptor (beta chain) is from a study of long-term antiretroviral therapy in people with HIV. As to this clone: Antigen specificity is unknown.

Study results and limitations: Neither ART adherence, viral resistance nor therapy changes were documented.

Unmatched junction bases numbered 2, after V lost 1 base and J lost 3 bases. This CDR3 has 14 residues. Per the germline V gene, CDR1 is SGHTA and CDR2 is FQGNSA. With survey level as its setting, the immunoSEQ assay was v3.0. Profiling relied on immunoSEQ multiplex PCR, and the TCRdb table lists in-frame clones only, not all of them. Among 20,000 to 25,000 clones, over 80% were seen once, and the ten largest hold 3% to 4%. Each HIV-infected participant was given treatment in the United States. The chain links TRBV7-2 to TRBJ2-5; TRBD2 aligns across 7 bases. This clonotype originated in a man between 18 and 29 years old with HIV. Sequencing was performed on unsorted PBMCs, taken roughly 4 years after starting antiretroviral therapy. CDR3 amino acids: CASSLGTRKETQYF. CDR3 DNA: TGTGCCAGCAGCTTAGGGACTAGAAAAGAGACCCAGTACTTC.